These 17 T cell receptor beta chains share one sample of origin, sequenced in a study of T cells during gluten challenge in celiac disease. Multiplexed primers for every TRA and TRB V gene were used across three nested PCRs per cell. TCRdb ran MiXCR on the single-cell sequencing reads and lists one entry per CDR3 protein. Among approximately 150 distinct CDR3 sequences listed, about 40% were seen once. This material consisted of gluten-specific CD4+ T cells sorted from the duodenum using tetramers, taken at baseline or on day 14 of gluten challenge (not recorded which). The receptors come from a male donor with celiac disease.

This clonotype is large. V usage is TRBV7-2 and J usage is TRBJ2-5; a possible D gene is TRBD1 (5 bases). V was pared by 6 bases and J by 5 bases, with 13 bases between. CDR3 size: 13 residues. The germline V gene has CDR1 SGHTA and CDR2 FQGNSA. The CDR3: CASSVRGWETQYF. In DNA, the CDR3 is TGTGCCAGCAGTGTTAGGGGCTGGGAGACCCAGTACTTC.

In its sample, this clonotype is hyperexpanded. The chain links TRBV4-3 to TRBJ2-3; D is perhaps TRBD1 (5 bases). The V gene lost 2 bases and the J gene lost 3 bases, with 6 bases spanning the gap. Germline V lookup: CDR1 LGHNA, CDR2 YSLEER. This CDR3 comprises 13 residues. The CDR3 here is CASSQRTTDTQYF. CDR3 DNA: TGCGCCAGCAGCCAACGGACAACAGATACGCAGTATTTT.

About this clonotype itself: A junction end diverges from the germline sequence, so it may reflect a read error. This chain joins TRBV7-6 and TRBJ2-1, with no clear D. The CDR3 length is 13 residues. CDR1 and CDR2 from the germline V gene are SGHVS and FNYEAQ. CDR3 loop: CVSSFGGYNEQFF. The CDR3 DNA is TGTGTCAGCAGCTTCGGCGGCTACAATGAGCAGTTCTTC.

The J gene is TRBJ1-1, the V gene TRBV6-5, with 7 bases lining up with TRBD1. V shed 6 bases and J 2 bases; nucleotides not matched to a gene: 3. Germline CDR1 MNHEY, CDR2 SVGAGI. The CDR3 loop spans 13 amino acids. CDR3 region: CASRTGRNTEAFF. For the CDR3, the DNA is TGTGCCAGCAGGACAGGGCGCAACACTGAAGCTTTCTTT.

This clonotype is labeled hyperexpanded (1% or more). V gene TRBV7-2 combines with J gene TRBJ1-3; no clear D. CDR1 and CDR2 (germline): SGHTA, FQGNSA. The CDR3 contains 13 residues. V was shortened by 4 bases and J by 4 bases, with 8 bases between the two germline ends. The CDR3 nucleotides read TGTGCCAGCAGCTCCCGACCAGGAAACACCATATATTTT. As protein: CASSSRPGNTIYF.

The V and J genes are TRBV5-6 and TRBJ2-2; D possibly matches TRBD1 or TRBD2 (5 bases each). CDR1 is SGHDT, CDR2 YYEEEE, per germline. The V and J ends lost 2 bases and 4 bases respectively, with 6 bases between them. The CDR3 is 13 residues long. This CDR3 reads CASSFGTTGELFF. DNA of the CDR3: TGTGCCAGCAGCTTTGGGACCACCGGGGAGCTGTTTTTT.

This clonotype is categorized as medium-sized. In nucleotides, the CDR3 is TGCAGTGCTAGAGATCGGGGGGGGCTCAGTACCGGGGAGCTGTTTTTT. It encodes CSARDRGGLSTGELFF. This chain joins TRBV20-1 and TRBJ2-2, with 8 bases lining up with TRBD2. CDR3 length: 16 residues. CDR1 and CDR2 from the germline V gene are DFQATT and SNEGSKA (reference sequence). V lost 0 bases to trimming and J lost 5 bases; unmatched junction nucleotides: 8.

This clonotype has only one observation. This sequence joins TRBV5-1 and TRBJ1-2; D is perhaps TRBD1 (5 bases). The germline V and J ends were trimmed by 0 bases and 2 bases, with 5 bases remaining between them. This CDR3 spans 13 amino acids. Per the germline V gene, CDR1 is SGHRS and CDR2 is YFSETQ. The CDR3 reads CASSLGQNYGYTF. Here the CDR3 DNA reads TGCGCCAGCAGCTTGGGACAGAACTATGGCTACACCTTC.

This clonotype is classed as hyperexpanded (1% or more). The gene calls are TRBV19 and TRBJ2-3; D is uncertain. Germline V gives CDR1 LNHDA, CDR2 SQIVND (reference sequence). The CDR3 sequence is 14 residues long. With 3 bases removed from V and 3 bases from J, the gap between germline ends came to 10 bases. The CDR3 sequence is CASSIGMGTDTQYF. CDR3 nucleotide sequence: TGTGCCAGTAGTATCGGTATGGGGACAGATACGCAGTATTTT.

The gene calls are TRBV20-1 and TRBJ2-1; 9 bases line up with TRBD2. The germline V gene has CDR1 DFQATT and CDR2 SNEGSKA (reference sequence). This CDR3 contains 13 residues. Germline trimming cut 3 bases from V and 10 bases from J; bases unmatched to any gene: 7. The chain's CDR3 is CSASGGGAWEQFF. The CDR3 DNA reads TGCAGTGCTAGTGGCGGGGGGGCCTGGGAGCAGTTCTTC.

The rearrangement uses TRBV7-6 and TRBJ1-6, with D tentatively TRBD1 (5 bases). The CDR3 runs 14 residues. Trimming cost V 1 base and J 8 bases, with 9 bases left between them. The germline V gene encodes CDR1 SGHVS and CDR2 FNYEAQ. The CDR3 here is CASSLGGWDSPLHF. CDR3 DNA sequence: TGTGCCAGCAGCTTAGGGGGGTGGGATTCACCCCTCCACTTT.

This clonotype counts as hyperexpanded (1% or more). V gene TRBV4-2 combines with J gene TRBJ1-1; 11 nucleotides agree with TRBD1. Unmatched junction bases numbered 7, after V lost 2 bases and J lost 11 bases. Germline V gene lookup returns CDR1 LGHNA and CDR2 YNFKEQ. The CDR3 is made up of 14 amino acids. DNA of the CDR3: TGTGCCAGCAGCCAACGGGACAGGGGGAGTAGGGCTTTCTTT. This encodes CASSQRDRGSRAFF.

The V call is TRBV5-6, the J call TRBJ2-1; a possible D gene is TRBD2 (5 bases). V gave up 1 base and J gave up 10 bases, with 12 bases separating them. Germline lookup yields CDR1 SGHDT and CDR2 YYEEEE. The CDR3 runs to 13 residues. The chain's CDR3 is CASSLFQLVEQFF. CDR3 sequence (DNA): TGTGCCAGCAGCTTGTTCCAACTAGTCGAGCAGTTCTTC. The full variable domain, completed using reference TRBV5-6 and TRBJ2-1, is DAGVTQSPTHLIKTRGQQVTLRCSPKSGHDTVSWYQQALGQGPQFIFQYYEEEERQRGNFPDRFSGHQFPNYSSELNVNALLLGDSALYLCASSLFQLVEQFFGPGTRLTVL.

The chain links TRBV2 to TRBJ2-3, with unresolved D. The germline V gene encodes CDR1 SNHLY and CDR2 FYNNEI. The CDR3 contains 13 residues. Trimming took 2 bases from V and 2 from J, leaving 5 bases between them. The CDR3 region is CASSETHTDTQYF. The CDR3 DNA sequence: TGTGCCAGCAGTGAAACCCACACAGATACGCAGTATTTT.

V gene TRBV7-6 combines with J gene TRBJ2-1; the D gene is possibly TRBD2 (6 bases). V lost 4 bases to trimming and J lost 2 bases, with 6 bases between them. The germline gives CDR1 SGHVS, CDR2 FNYEAQ. CDR3 length: 13 amino acids. CDR3 nucleotides: TGTGCCAGCAGCTGGGGGGCCTACAATGAGCAGTTCTTC. It translates to CASSWGAYNEQFF.

By share, this clonotype counts as hyperexpanded. The chain uses TRBV5-5 and TRBJ2-7, with TRBD1 identical over 7 bases. Losses at the gene ends were 3 bases for V and 0 bases for J; bases not matched to a gene: 9. From germline, CDR1 is SGHKS and CDR2 YYEKEE (reference sequence). The CDR3 consists of 16 residues. The DNA for the CDR3 is TGTGCCAGCAGCTCCCGAGGGACAGATGGCTCCTACGAGCAGTACTTC. It translates to CASSSRGTDGSYEQYF.

In its sample, this clonotype is large. The chain uses TRBV7-3 and TRBJ1-6, with TRBD1 matching 7 bases. The germline gives CDR1 SGHTA, CDR2 FQGTGA. The CDR3 loop spans 14 amino acids. Trimming removed 5 bases from V and 8 bases from J; junction bases left unmatched: 6. The CDR3, as DNA: TGTGCCAGCAGCCTGACAGGGTGGGATTCACCCCTCCACTTT. Protein sequence: CASSLTGWDSPLHF. The full variable domain, completed using reference TRBV7-3 and TRBJ1-6, is GAGVSQTPSNKVTEKGKYVELRCDPISGHTALYWYRQSLGQGPEFLIYFQGTGAADDSGLPNDRFFAVRPEGSVSTLKIQRTERGDSAVYLCASSLTGWDSPLHFGNGTRLTVT.